This TCR beta chain emerged from a study of prognosis after radiotherapy for stage I lung cancer. For the study at large: Of the enrolled patients, fourteen had newly diagnosed primary stage I lung tumors, while four or five had oligometastatic NSCLC following surgical resection of the primary tumor. With about a dozen men and over five women, the cohort's median age was 74.5 years, range about 50–85. With a biologically effective dose of at least 100 Gy, radiotherapy took the form of SBRT split into 3 to 5 fractions. The study, taken as a whole, reports: Among patients who developed distant metastases, Shannon entropy after stereotactic body radiation therapy was lower.

This clonotype showed up just once. The antigen remains unidentified. Two-round multiplex PCR, the amplification method, yielded TCR beta CDR3 from genomic DNA. The first round of PCR was done with primers that matched each TRBV and TRBJ gene. TCRdb called the multiplex PCR reads again in MiXCR, with one record for every CDR3 protein. The sample comprises roughly 30,000 distinct CDR3 sequences, about 41% of which are singletons, and 32% rests with the top ten. The CDR3 contains 14 residues. Germline V gene sequence: CDR1 SGHAT, CDR2 FQNNGV. V lost 5 bases, J lost 8 bases, and 10 bases stayed unmatched.

This sequence originates from a donor aged 50 or older with non-small cell lung cancer. This chain connects TRBV11-2 to TRBJ1-2; 8 positions match TRBD1. Material: PBMCs, obtained before or after stereotactic body radiation therapy (not recorded which). Written as DNA, the CDR3 is TGTGCCAGCAGCCCCCAGGGGGCCAATAGGGGCTACACCTTC. Its translation: CASSPQGANRGYTF. Combining the CDR3 with reference TRBV11-2 and TRBJ1-2 gives the whole variable domain EAGVAQSPRYKIIEKRQSVAFWCNPISGHATLYWYQQILGQGPKLLIQFQNNGVVDDSQLPKDRFSAERLKGVDSTLKIQPAKLEDSAVYLCASSPQGANRGYTFGSGTRLTVV.